The 8 T cell receptor beta chains below come from one sample, sequenced in a study of blood T cell repertoires in COVID-19. Only in-frame clones appear in the TCRdb table, and some are missing; sequencing was by immunoSEQ multiplex PCR. The sample includes around 190,000 clones, approximately 86% of them seen just once. Sequencing was carried out using peripheral blood. These receptors were taken from a young man with acute or convalescent COVID-19.

J is TRBJ1-4 and V is TRBV2; 8 bases match TRBD1. From germline, CDR1 is SNHLY and CDR2 FYNNEI. The CDR3 is 15 amino acids. V shed 6 bases and J 5 bases; nucleotides not matched to a gene: 8. CDR3 in amino acids: CASSSTGGPNEKLFF. The CDR3 DNA reads TGTGCCAGCAGCAGCACAGGGGGTCCAAATGAAAAACTGTTTTTT.

CDR3 sequence: CASSALAGGLTDTQYF. The CDR3 nucleotides are TGTGCCAGCAGCGCTCTAGCGGGGGGGCTCACAGATACGCAGTATTTT. The V gene is TRBV7-6, the J gene TRBJ2-3, with TRBD2 matching over 12 bases. The CDR3 consists of 16 residues. The V gene's germline CDR1 is SGHVS and CDR2 FNYEAQ. The V gene end was trimmed by 5 bases and the J gene end by 2 bases; junction bases not matched to a gene: 5.

V and J are TRBV28 and TRBJ2-7; 9 bases are shared with TRBD2. Germline CDR1 is MDHEN and CDR2 is SYDVKM. After removal of 3 bases from V and 6 bases from J, the junction contained 12 bases not matched to a gene. This CDR3 has 16 residues. CDR3 residues: CASSLGSEGLAGEQYF. In DNA form, the CDR3 reads TGTGCCAGCAGTTTGGGTTCTGAGGGACTAGCCGGCGAGCAGTACTTC.

The sample holds a few counts of this clone. The chain has TRBV6-6 and TRBJ1-5, with D unclear. The germline V and J ends were trimmed by 6 bases and 3 bases, with 18 bases remaining between them. CDR1 and CDR2 from the germline V gene are MNHNY and SVGAGI (reference sequence). The CDR3 covers 16 residues. Here the CDR3 reads CASSSPSRRPNQPQHF. The CDR3 region has the DNA TGTGCCAGCAGCTCCCCGTCTCGGCGGCCCAATCAGCCCCAGCATTTT.

V is TRBV5-4 and J is TRBJ1-1, with D possibly TRBD1 on 6 matching bases. This CDR3 is built from 12 residues. Between the trimmed V and J ends, which lost 4 bases and 5 bases, there was a span of 9 bases. The germline gives CDR1 SGHNT, CDR2 YYREEE (reference sequence). DNA of the CDR3: TGTGCCAGCAGCCGAGACAGGACTGAAGCTTTCTTT. Translating gives CASSRDRTEAFF.

This clone was seen a few times. V is TRBV19 and J is TRBJ2-3; a weak D match, TRBD2 (5 bases). The CDR3 runs 13 residues. The V gene lost 6 bases and the J gene lost 0 bases, with 7 bases spanning the gap. CDR1 and CDR2 from the germline V gene are LNHDA and SQIVND (reference sequence). Written as DNA, the CDR3 is TGTGCCAGTAGGCTAGCTAGCACAGATACGCAGTATTTT. Its translation: CASRLASTDTQYF.

This chain links TRBV6-5 with TRBJ1-2; 7 bases are a match to TRBD1. In germline, CDR1 is MNHEY, CDR2 SVGAGI. CDR3 length equals 14 residues. V gave up 2 bases and J gave up 1 base; unmatched junction bases: 1. CDR3 nucleotides: TGTGCCAGCAGTTACAGGGGGCTTAACTATGGCTACACCTTC. Translation: CASSYRGLNYGYTF.

The V call is TRBV27, the J call TRBJ2-7, with a possible D match to TRBD1 (6 bases). The V gene's germline CDR1 is MNHEY and CDR2 SMNVEV (reference sequence). V lost 3 bases to trimming and J lost 5 bases, with 20 bases between them. The CDR3 has 16 amino acids. CDR3 sequence: CASSLFPGAPEDEQYF. The CDR3 nucleotides read TGTGCCAGCAGTTTGTTCCCAGGGGCCCCGGAAGACGAGCAGTACTTC.